This T cell receptor beta chain was recovered during a study of cytomegalovirus exposure and HLA in healthy donors. 60 Vbeta and 13 Jbeta primers were used in PCR. Generated by immunoSEQ multiplex PCR, the TCRdb table keeps only in-frame clones and is missing some. The sample includes about 86,000 clones, approximately 79% of them seen just once. General study results and limits: Judged likely to be a sequencing artifact was a cluster of highly shared sequence variants. Common viral pathogens seemed to be connected with several of the most significant clusters, according to a later analysis. The study had only CMV serostatus as immune exposure information. A prior analysis recorded that most TCR beta V segments were productive about 87% or about 30% of the time.

Worth noting for this clone: Its antigen is unknown.

Germline-derived CDR1 and CDR2 are SGDLS and YYNGEE. The V gene end was trimmed by 4 bases and the J gene end by 4 bases; junction bases not matched to a gene: 9. The CDR3 covers 15 residues. The chain employs TRBV9 and TRBJ1-2; 8 bases align to TRBD1. Sequencing was performed on PBMCs. The sequence was collected from a female donor in good health and CMV-seronegative. CDR3: CASSPMAGGAYGYTF. The CDR3 DNA follows: TGTGCCAGCAGCCCCATGGCAGGGGGCGCCTATGGCTACACCTTC.